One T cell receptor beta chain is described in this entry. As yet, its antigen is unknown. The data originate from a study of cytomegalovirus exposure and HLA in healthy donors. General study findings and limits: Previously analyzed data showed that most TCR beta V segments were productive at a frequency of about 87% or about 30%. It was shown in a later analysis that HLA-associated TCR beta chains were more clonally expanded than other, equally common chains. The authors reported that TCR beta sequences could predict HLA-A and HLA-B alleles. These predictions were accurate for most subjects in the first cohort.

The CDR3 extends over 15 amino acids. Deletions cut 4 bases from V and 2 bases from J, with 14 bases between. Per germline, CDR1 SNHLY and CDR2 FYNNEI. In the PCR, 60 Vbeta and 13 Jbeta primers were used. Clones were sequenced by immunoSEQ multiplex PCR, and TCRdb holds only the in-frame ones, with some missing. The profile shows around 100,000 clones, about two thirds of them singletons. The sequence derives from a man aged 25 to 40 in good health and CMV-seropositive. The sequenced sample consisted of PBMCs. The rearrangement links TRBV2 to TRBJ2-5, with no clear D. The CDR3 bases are TGTGCCAGCAGTGTTACTTATACTCCTCAAGAGACCCAGTACTTC. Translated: CASSVTYTPQETQYF.